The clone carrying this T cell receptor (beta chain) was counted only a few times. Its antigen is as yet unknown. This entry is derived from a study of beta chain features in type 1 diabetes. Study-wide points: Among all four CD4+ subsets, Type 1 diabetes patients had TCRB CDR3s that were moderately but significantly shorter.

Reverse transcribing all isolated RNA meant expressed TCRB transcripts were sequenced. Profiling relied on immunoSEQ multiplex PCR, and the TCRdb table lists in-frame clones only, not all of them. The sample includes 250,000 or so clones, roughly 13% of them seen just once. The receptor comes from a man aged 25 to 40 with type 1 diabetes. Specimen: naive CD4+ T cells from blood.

Here the CDR3 reads CASSGRDRELSLPYEQYF. The CDR3 DNA follows: TGTGCCAGCAGCGGCCGGGACAGGGAGCTCTCCCTTCCCTACGAGCAGTACTTC. The J gene is TRBJ2-7, the V gene TRBV9; 9 bases align to TRBD1. This CDR3 has 18 amino acids. The junction had 15 bases not matched to a gene; V was cut back by 3 bases and J by 2 bases. The germline CDR1 and CDR2 sequences are SGDLS and YYNGEE.